The following is a T cell receptor beta chain sequence with its context. These data originate in a study of memory CD4+ T cells and cytomegalovirus serostatus. The sort gate was single viable CD3+CD4+CD8-CD45RO+ cells for memory CD4+ T cells. Method: immunoSEQ multiplex PCR; TCRdb's copy keeps in-frame clones and lacks some. The sample contains 41,000 or so clones, roughly 77% of which appear only once. Trimming removed 7 bases from V and 8 bases from J, with 13 bases in between. Germline-derived CDR1 and CDR2 are SGHKS and YYEKEE (reference sequence). This CDR3 has 13 residues. The chain joins TRBV5-5 to TRBJ1-6, with D perhaps matching TRBD1 (6 bases). The TCR comes from an adult in good health and CMV-seronegative. The sample comprised memory CD4+ T cells from blood. CDR3 DNA sequence: TGTGCCAGCTTCGACAGGCCTTATTCACCCCTCCACTTT. It specifies CASFDRPYSPLHF.